The rows below give T cell receptor beta chains drawn from one sample of a study of Graves' ophthalmopathy and Graves' hyperthyroidism. TCRdb re-derived calls from the multiplex PCR reads in MiXCR, one entry per CDR3 protein. The sample lists hundreds of thousands of distinct CDR3 sequences; approximately 21% were seen once. The material sequenced was peripheral blood. The receptors shown here come from a woman aged 18-30 years with stable Graves' hyperthyroidism. Some clones in this sample may be carry-over from other donors' samples. Both conserved end residues are part of each CDR3. D genes are given only for firm matches. The size entry is marked missing in some rows and otherwise reads once, few, many or a size class.

j_call | d_call | v_call | clone_size | cdr3_aa | cdr3_nt
TRBJ2-7 | - | TRBV11-2 | many | CASSPGGSFSTEQYF | TGTGCCAGCAGCCCGGGTGGGTCTTTCAGCACCGAGCAGTACTTC
TRBJ1-1 | TRBD1 | TRBV27 | many | CASSPRGADWTEAFF | TGTGCCAGCAGTCCCAGGGGGGCGGATTGGACTGAAGCTTTCTTT
TRBJ2-2 | - | TRBV7-3 | few | CASRRPTGPGNTGELFF | TGTGCCAGCAGACGTCCCACAGGGCCCGGGAACACCGGGGAGCTGTTTTTT
TRBJ2-7 | TRBD1 | TRBV6-1 | many | CASRRQGASYEQYF | TGTGCCAGCAGACGACAGGGGGCTTCCTACGAGCAGTACTTC
TRBJ2-7 | - | TRBV29-1 | - | CSVGYHRAMYEQYF | TGCAGCGTTGGATACCACAGGGCCATGTACGAGCAGTACTTC
TRBJ2-2 | - | TRBV9 | few | CASTRATGELFF | TGTGCCAGCACTCGGGCCACCGGGGAGCTGTTTTTT
TRBJ2-5 | TRBD1 | TRBV27 | - | CASSLRGTEETQYF | TGTGCCAGCAGTTTACGAGGGACAGAAGAGACCCAGTACTTC
TRBJ1-1 | TRBD1 | TRBV5-4 | - | CASSLVRDRESWMAEAFF | TGTGCCAGCAGCTTGGTACGGGACAGGGAGAGTTGGATGGCTGAAGCTTTCTTT
TRBJ1-3 | - | TRBV6-4 | many | CASSEQTASGNTIYF | TGTGCCAGCAGTGAACAGACGGCATCCGGAAACACCATATATTTT
TRBJ1-5 | - | TRBV2 | many | CASSAGKGNQPQHF | TGTGCCAGCAGTGCGGGAAAGGGCAATCAGCCCCAGCATTTT
TRBJ2-7 | - | TRBV20-1 | - | CSARVEGGRGDEQYF | TGCAGTGCTAGAGTGGAGGGGGGCAGGGGCGACGAGCAGTACTTC
TRBJ2-5 | TRBD1 | TRBV6-1 | few | CASSLRGRSETQYF | TGTGCCAGTAGCCTCAGGGGGCGTTCGGAGACCCAGTACTTC
TRBJ1-2 | - | TRBV15 | - | CATSRAGINYGYTF | TGTGCCACCAGCAGAGCAGGGATAAACTATGGCTACACCTTC
TRBJ1-1 | - | TRBV6-5 | many | CASSYVTANTEAFF | TGTGCCAGCAGTTACGTGACAGCGAACACTGAAGCTTTCTTT
TRBJ1-2 | - | TRBV12-3/TRBV12-4 | - | CASSLQETNYGYTF | TGTGCCAGCAGTTTACAGGAAACTAACTATGGCTACACCTTC
TRBJ1-2 | - | TRBV6-1 | many | CASSPRDFPNYGYTF | TGTGCCAGCAGTCCCCGGGACTTTCCGAACTATGGCTACACCTTC
TRBJ1-1 | - | TRBV6-1 | many | CASSEARVVYTEAFF | TGTGCCAGCAGTGAAGCGAGGGTAGTTTACACTGAAGCTTTCTTT
TRBJ2-5 | TRBD1 | TRBV28 | once | CASSWIGTGGSATQYF | TGTGCCAGCAGTTGGATTGGGACAGGGGGCTCGGCGACCCAGTACTTC
TRBJ1-1 | TRBD1 | TRBV19 | few | CASSSQGRAFF | TGTGCCAGTAGTTCACAGGGGCGAGCTTTCTTT
TRBJ2-6 | - | TRBV3-1 | few | CASSQGGRTGANVLTF | TGTGCCAGCAGCCAAGGTGGCAGGACTGGGGCCAACGTCCTGACTTTC
TRBJ1-2 | TRBD1 | TRBV2 | many | CASSESRDRGPGYTF | TGTGCCAGCAGTGAATCCCGGGACAGGGGTCCCGGCTACACCTTC
TRBJ1-5 | TRBD1 | TRBV2 | - | CASRTTGQGIRQPQHF | TGTGCCAGCAGGACCACGGGACAGGGGATCAGGCAGCCCCAGCATTTT
TRBJ2-5 | TRBD1 | TRBV24-1 | many | CATSDPSTGIGTQYF | TGTGCCACCAGTGATCCCTCGACAGGGATTGGGACCCAGTACTTC
TRBJ2-5 | - | TRBV7-9 | few | CASSLVSLLKETQYF | TGTGCCAGCAGCTTAGTTTCCCTGTTGAAAGAGACCCAGTACTTC
TRBJ2-5 | TRBD1 | TRBV20-1 | - | CSASGQGAPQETQYF | TGCAGTGCCTCAGGACAGGGGGCGCCCCAAGAGACCCAGTACTTC
TRBJ1-2 | TRBD1 | TRBV2 | - | CASRLTGDGYTF | TGTGCCAGCAGACTGACAGGGGATGGCTACACCTTC
TRBJ1-6 | TRBD1 | TRBV20-1 | few | CSANTGESSPLHF | TGCAGTGCTAATACAGGGGAATCTTCACCCCTCCACTTT
TRBJ2-5 | - | TRBV12-3/TRBV12-4 | many | CASREGFETQYF | TGTGCCAGCAGGGAGGGGTTTGAGACCCAGTACTTC
TRBJ1-5 | - | TRBV2 | few | CASSDIGEYSNQPQHF | TGTGCCAGCAGTGATATAGGAGAATATAGCAATCAGCCCCAGCATTTT
TRBJ2-2 | - | TRBV3-1 | - | CASSQNPANTGELFF | TGTGCCAGCAGCCAAAATCCGGCGAACACCGGGGAGCTGTTTTTT
TRBJ1-5 | - | TRBV28 | many | CASSRTVEGTKPQHF | TGTGCCAGCAGCCGTACTGTGGAGGGGACGAAGCCCCAGCATTTT
TRBJ2-7 | - | TRBV6-5 | many | CASRGNYEQYF | TGTGCCAGCAGGGGTAATTACGAGCAGTACTTC
TRBJ2-7 | - | TRBV6-1 | - | CASTRTYEQYF | TGTGCCAGCACGAGAACCTACGAGCAGTACTTC
TRBJ2-2 | TRBD2 | TRBV6-1 | - | CASSRLAGPTGELFF | TGTGCCAGCAGCCGACTAGCGGGACCGACCGGGGAGCTGTTTTTT
TRBJ1-5 | - | TRBV2 | many | CASTLRTYNQPQHF | TGTGCCAGCACCCTAAGGACTTACAATCAGCCCCAGCATTTT
TRBJ2-5 | - | TRBV6-5 | many | CASSYTLPRAQYF | TGTGCCAGCAGTTACACCCTCCCTCGGGCCCAGTACTTC
TRBJ2-5 | TRBD1 | TRBV10-1 | - | CASSDGGTGQETQYF | TGCGCCAGCAGTGATGGCGGGACAGGGCAGGAGACCCAGTACTTC
TRBJ2-2 | - | TRBV11-2 | - | CASSPFRGGELFF | TGTGCCAGCAGCCCCTTCCGGGGCGGGGAGCTGTTTTTT
TRBJ2-7 | TRBD1 | TRBV10-3 | - | CASRTGRDSYEQYF | TGTGCCTCTCGGACAGGGCGGGACTCCTACGAGCAGTACTTC
TRBJ1-1 | - | TRBV6-1 | once | CASNHGGAENTEAFF | TGTGCCAGCAACCACGGGGGGGCCGAGAACACTGAAGCTTTCTTT
TRBJ2-7 | TRBD1 | TRBV19 | many | CASSIVLGQAYEQYF | TGTGCCAGTAGTATAGTTCTGGGACAGGCCTACGAGCAGTACTTC
TRBJ2-5 | - | TRBV9 | few | CASSVQEGGTPIF | TGTGCCAGCAGCGTACAGGAAGGAGGGACCCCGATCTTC
TRBJ1-5 | - | TRBV30 | many | CAWSVLGGGQPQHF | TGTGCCTGGAGTGTACTAGGCGGCGGGCAGCCCCAGCATTTT
TRBJ1-2 | - | TRBV6-1 | few | CASSPPGQDPWGYTF | TGTGCCAGCAGCCCGCCTGGGCAGGACCCATGGGGCTACACCTTC
TRBJ2-5 | - | TRBV30 | many | CAWSRGGETQYF | TGTGCCTGGAGTAGGGGGGGAGAGACCCAGTACTTC
TRBJ1-2 | - | TRBV12-3/TRBV12-4 | - | CASSSPYPALNYGYTF | TGTGCCAGCAGTTCGCCTTATCCGGCGCTAAACTATGGCTACACCTTC
TRBJ2-2 | - | TRBV19 | many | CASTATSDGELFF | TGTGCCAGTACTGCTACCTCGGACGGAGAGCTGTTTTTT
TRBJ1-2 | - | TRBV20-1 | many | CSARGTDENYGYTF | TGCAGTGCTAGAGGGACTGACGAGAACTATGGCTACACCTTC
TRBJ2-5 | TRBD1 | TRBV28 | many | CASRRAGTAPTQYF | TGTGCCAGCAGGAGAGCCGGGACAGCACCGACCCAGTACTTC
TRBJ2-5 | - | TRBV2 | many | CASSAGRSVEETQYF | TGTGCCAGCAGTGCGGGCAGGTCGGTCGAAGAGACCCAGTACTTC
TRBJ2-5 | TRBD2 | TRBV7-9 | - | CAISLTSEQETRYF | TGTGCCATCAGCCTGACTAGCGAACAAGAGACCCGGTACTTC
TRBJ2-7 | TRBD1 | TRBV4-1 | - | CASRRGQGNGEQYF | TGCGCCAGCAGACGGGGACAGGGAAACGGCGAGCAGTACTTC
TRBJ1-1 | - | TRBV7-2 | many | CASSLDWFEGAFF | TGTGCCAGCAGCTTAGATTGGTTTGAGGGGGCTTTCTTT
TRBJ2-5 | TRBD1 | TRBV20-1 | many | CSARDGTEQETQYF | TGCAGTGCTAGAGATGGGACAGAACAAGAGACCCAGTACTTC
TRBJ2-7 | - | TRBV6-2/TRBV6-3 | many | CASSYGNPPTYEQYF | TGTGCCAGCAGTTACGGGAACCCACCCACCTACGAGCAGTACTTC
TRBJ2-7 | - | TRBV28 | many | CASSEQGERETGEQYF | TGTGCCAGCAGTGAACAGGGGGAGCGGGAAACGGGCGAGCAGTACTTC
TRBJ1-1 | TRBD1 | TRBV6-2/TRBV6-3 | - | CASSYTPRQGPMNTEAFF | TGTGCCAGCAGTTACACCCCCCGACAGGGCCCCATGAACACTGAAGCTTTCTTT
TRBJ1-1 | TRBD1 | TRBV24-1 | many | CATSEPGTGEAFF | TGTGCCACCAGTGAGCCCGGGACAGGTGAAGCTTTCTTT
TRBJ2-7 | TRBD2 | TRBV6-1 | many | CASTFRLASGVYEQYF | TGTGCCAGCACCTTCCGGTTGGCTAGCGGGGTCTACGAGCAGTACTTC